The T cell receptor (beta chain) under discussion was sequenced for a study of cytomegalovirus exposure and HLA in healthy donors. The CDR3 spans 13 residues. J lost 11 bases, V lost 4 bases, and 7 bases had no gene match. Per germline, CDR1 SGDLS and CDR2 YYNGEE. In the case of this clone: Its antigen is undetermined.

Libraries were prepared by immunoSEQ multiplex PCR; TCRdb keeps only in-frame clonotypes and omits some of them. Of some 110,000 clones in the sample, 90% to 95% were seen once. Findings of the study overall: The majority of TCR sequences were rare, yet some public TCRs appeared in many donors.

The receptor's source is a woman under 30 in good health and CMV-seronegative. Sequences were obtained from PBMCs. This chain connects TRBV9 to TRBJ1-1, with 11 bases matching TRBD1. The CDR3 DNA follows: TGTGCCAGCAGCTCCGGGACAGGGGGTTCGGCTTTCTTT. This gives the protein CASSSGTGGSAFF.